The 18 T cell receptor beta chains in this list originate from one sample, sequenced in a study of T cell changes during pregnancy in multiple sclerosis. This table comes from immunoSEQ multiplex PCR, and its TCRdb copy is limited to in-frame clones, with some not included. The sample lists around 50,000 clones, approximately 95% occurring once. The sample consisted of CD8+ T cells from peripheral blood mononuclear cells, taken in the first trimester of pregnancy. Every receptor here comes from a female donor with multiple sclerosis, enrolled in a pregnancy study.

CDR3 sequence reads: CASGGLANDNEQFF. DNA for the CDR3: TGTGCCAGCGGTGGACTAGCTAATGACAATGAGCAGTTCTTC. This chain uses TRBV27 with TRBJ2-1, with 8 bases identical to TRBD2. The germline V gene encodes CDR1 MNHEY and CDR2 SMNVEV (reference sequence). CDR3 length: 14 residues. J was trimmed by 5 bases and V by 8 bases; bases with no gene match: 8.

This chain connects TRBV4-1 to TRBJ2-7; the match to TRBD1 covers 9 bases. The CDR3 covers 16 residues. The V and J ends lost 4 bases and 4 bases, in that order; junction bases with no gene match: 11. Germline V CDR1 and CDR2: MGHRA, YSYEKL. CDR3 loop: CASSPDRDRVAYEQYF. The CDR3 coding sequence is TGCGCCAGCAGCCCTGACCGGGACAGGGTGGCTTACGAGCAGTACTTC.

This chain links TRBV1 with TRBJ2-1; the DNA was not used to check the table's D call, TRBD2. TRBV1 is annotated as a pseudogene. The CDR3 sequence is 18 residues long. The CDR3 reads CTSSQDSRGTSGKNEQFF. The CDR3 DNA sequence: TGCACCAGCAGCCAAGATAGTAGGGGGACTAGCGGGAAAAATGAGCAGTTCTTC.

The CDR3: CASSWAGTDTQYF. The CDR3 DNA sequence: TGTGCCAGCTCTTGGGCTGGCACAGATACGCAGTATTTT. The chain carries TRBV27 and TRBJ2-3; D not resolved. The germline gives CDR1 MNHEY, CDR2 SMNVEV (reference sequence). There are 13 residues in the CDR3. The V and J ends lost 8 bases and 1 base respectively, with 10 bases between them.

The chain has TRBV27 and TRBJ1-5; D gene ambiguous. There are 16 residues in the CDR3. V shed 0 bases and J shed 7 bases, with 16 bases lying between them. Germline CDR1 MNHEY, CDR2 SMNVEV (reference sequence). The CDR3 bases are TGTGCCAGCAGTTTATCCGGAGGTTTGAACGGGCAGCCCCAGCATTTT. Encoded protein: CASSLSGGLNGQPQHF.

The chain carries TRBV15 and TRBJ2-7; TRBD1 might be the D (5 bases). Germline lookup yields CDR1 LNHNV and CDR2 YYDKDF (reference sequence). The CDR3 runs 15 residues. Deletions cut 1 base from V and 2 bases from J, with 12 bases between. In DNA, the CDR3 is TGTGCCACCAGCAGAGCCACAGGAACAGCCTACGAGCAGTACTTC. It translates to CATSRATGTAYEQYF.

V is TRBV27 and J is TRBJ2-1, with a possible D match to TRBD1 (6 bases). CDR3 length: 14 amino acids. Trimming took off 5 bases at V and 4 bases at J, with 12 bases between the two ends. The germline V gene has CDR1 MNHEY and CDR2 SMNVEV (reference sequence). This CDR3 is CASSLYGQYNEQFF. The CDR3 DNA sequence: TGTGCCAGCAGTCTCTACGGACAGTACAATGAGCAGTTCTTC.

V and J are TRBV7-6 and TRBJ2-2; TRBD2 aligns across 13 bases. CDR3 size: 16 residues. In germline, CDR1 is SGHVS, CDR2 FNYEAQ. Trimming took 4 bases from V and 3 from J; bases not matched to a gene: 2. CDR3 in amino acids: CASSYGLAGDTGELFF. The CDR3 DNA follows: TGTGCCAGCAGCTATGGACTAGCGGGGGACACCGGGGAGCTGTTTTTT.

This clone was observed a few times. The J gene is TRBJ1-1, the V gene TRBV19, with a tentative D call TRBD1 (5 bases). Germline-derived CDR1 and CDR2 are LNHDA and SQIVND (reference sequence). Trimming took 7 bases from V and 3 from J, leaving 9 bases between them. There are 12 residues in the CDR3. This CDR3 is CASKIGDTEAFF. CDR3 sequence (DNA): TGTGCCAGTAAGATAGGGGACACTGAAGCTTTCTTT.

J is TRBJ1-2 and V is TRBV9; 7 bases map to TRBD1. CDR1 is SGDLS and CDR2 is YYNGEE in the germline V gene. This CDR3 is 13 amino acids long. The ends lost 5 bases at V and 4 bases at J; junction bases unmatched: 5. The DNA for the CDR3 is TGTGCCAGCAGGGACAGGCTTTCCTATGGCTACACCTTC. Its translation: CASRDRLSYGYTF.

The V gene is TRBV7-2, the J gene TRBJ1-4; no reliable D call. Germline CDR1 and CDR2: SGHTA and FQGNSA. The CDR3 sequence is 15 residues long. Trimming shortened V by 3 bases and J by 0 bases, and 8 bases separated the two germline ends. The CDR3 region is CASSLMPATNEKLFF. The CDR3, as DNA: TGTGCCAGCAGCTTGATGCCGGCAACTAATGAAAAACTGTTTTTT.

The V call is TRBV7-9, the J call TRBJ1-3; TRBD1 is a possible D gene (6 bases). Germline CDR1 and CDR2: SEHNR and FQNEAQ (reference sequence). The CDR3 sequence is 16 residues long. The V end was cut by 5 bases, the J end by 2 bases, with 16 bases between. Here the CDR3 reads CASSPTGQPPGNTIYF. The CDR3 region has the DNA TGTGCCAGCAGCCCCACCGGACAGCCGCCTGGAAACACCATATATTTT.

The chain recombines TRBV7-8 with TRBJ2-7; TRBD1 matches at 11 bases. V trimming: 0 bases; J trimming: 4 bases; junction bases outside the gene matches: 5. CDR3 length equals 16 residues. Germline CDR1 is SGHVS and CDR2 is FQNEAQ. The CDR3 DNA follows: TGTGCCAGCAGCTTAGCTAGGGACAGGGGGTTATACGAGCAGTACTTC. Translating gives CASSLARDRGLYEQYF. Full variable domain (rest looked up from reference TRBV7-8 and TRBJ2-7): GAGVSQSPRYKVAKRGQDVALRCDPISGHVSLFWYQQALGQGPEFLTYFQNEAQLDKSGLPSDRFFAERPEGSVSTLKIQRTQQEDSAVYLCASSLARDRGLYEQYFGPGTRLTVT.

The chain joins TRBV7-9 to TRBJ2-7; D might be TRBD2 (6 bases). Germline CDR1 and CDR2: SEHNR and FQNEAQ (reference sequence). Trimming pared 0 bases from V and 3 bases from J, leaving 15 bases between. The CDR3 consists of 16 residues. DNA of the CDR3: TGTGCCAGCAGCTTAGCGCCTCGCGGGATCCTCTACGAGCAGTACTTC. It codes for CASSLAPRGILYEQYF.

The rearrangement joins TRBV4-1 to TRBJ2-7; TRBD2 is a possible D gene (7 bases). CDR1 and CDR2 (germline): MGHRA, YSYEKL. The CDR3 contains 15 residues. The V end was cut by 3 bases, the J end by 5 bases, with 17 bases between. In nucleotides, the CDR3 is TGCGCCAGCAGCCAGGGGGGGCTAGCTGGCCACGAGCAGTACTTC. Translated, it gives CASSQGGLAGHEQYF.

The V and J genes are TRBV13 and TRBJ2-7, with 11 nucleotides matching TRBD1. With 6 bases clipped from V and 7 bases from J, the junction kept 8 bases outside the gene matches. The CDR3 contains 14 residues. The germline V gene encodes CDR1 PRHDT and CDR2 FYEKMQ (reference sequence). The CDR3 loop is CASSYWTGGREQYF. The CDR3 coding sequence is TGTGCCAGCAGTTATTGGACAGGGGGCCGGGAGCAGTACTTC. Filled out from reference TRBV13 and TRBJ2-7, the complete variable domain reads AAGVIQSPRHLIKEKRETATLKCYPIPRHDTVYWYQQGPGQDPQFLISFYEKMQSDKGSIPDRFSAQQFSDYHSELNMSSLELGDSALYFCASSYWTGGREQYFGPGTRLTVT.

V is TRBV11-3 and J is TRBJ2-1; 8 bases align to TRBD2. Per the germline V gene, CDR1 is SGHNT and CDR2 is YENEEA. Trimming cost V 0 bases and J 8 bases; bases outside gene matches: 6. The CDR3 sequence is 15 residues long. CDR3 sequence reads: CASSLDGRAEDEQFF. The CDR3 coding sequence is TGTGCCAGCAGCTTAGACGGGAGGGCGGAGGATGAGCAGTTCTTC.

The chain combines TRBV5-1 with TRBJ1-2; 10 nucleotides match TRBD1. Germline V gives CDR1 SGHRS, CDR2 YFSETQ. CDR3 length: 17 residues. J lost 1 base, V lost 6 bases, and 12 bases had no gene match. The CDR3 sequence: CASTFSGTGENNYGYTF. The CDR3 DNA is TGCGCCAGCACCTTCTCCGGGACAGGGGAAAATAACTATGGCTACACCTTC.